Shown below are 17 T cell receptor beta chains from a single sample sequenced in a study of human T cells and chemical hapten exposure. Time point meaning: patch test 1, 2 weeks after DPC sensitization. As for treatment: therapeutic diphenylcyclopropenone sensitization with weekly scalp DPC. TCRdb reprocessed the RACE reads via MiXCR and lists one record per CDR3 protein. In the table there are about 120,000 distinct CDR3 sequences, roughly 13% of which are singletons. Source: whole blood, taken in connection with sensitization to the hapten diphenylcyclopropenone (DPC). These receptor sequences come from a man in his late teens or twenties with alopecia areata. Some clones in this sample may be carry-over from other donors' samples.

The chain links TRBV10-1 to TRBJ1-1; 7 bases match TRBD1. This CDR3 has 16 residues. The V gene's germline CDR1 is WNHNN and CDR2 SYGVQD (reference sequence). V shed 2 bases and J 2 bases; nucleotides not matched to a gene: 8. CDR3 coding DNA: TGCGCCAGCAGTGAGACCAGGGGACAGATAAACACTGAAGCTTTCTTT. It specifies CASSETRGQINTEAFF.

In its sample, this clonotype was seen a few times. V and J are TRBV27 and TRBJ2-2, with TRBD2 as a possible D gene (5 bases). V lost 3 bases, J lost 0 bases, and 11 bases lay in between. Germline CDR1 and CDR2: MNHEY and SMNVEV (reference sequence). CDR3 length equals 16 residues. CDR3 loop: CASSFNTRANTGELFF. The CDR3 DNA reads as TGTGCCAGCAGTTTTAACACGCGGGCGAACACCGGGGAGCTGTTTTTT.

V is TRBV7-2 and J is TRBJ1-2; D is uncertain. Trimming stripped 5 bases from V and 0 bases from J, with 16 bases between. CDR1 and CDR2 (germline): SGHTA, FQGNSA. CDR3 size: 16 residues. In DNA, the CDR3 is TGTGCCAGCAGCCAGAGGGCCCCGACTACTAACTATGGCTACACCTTC. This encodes CASSQRAPTTNYGYTF.

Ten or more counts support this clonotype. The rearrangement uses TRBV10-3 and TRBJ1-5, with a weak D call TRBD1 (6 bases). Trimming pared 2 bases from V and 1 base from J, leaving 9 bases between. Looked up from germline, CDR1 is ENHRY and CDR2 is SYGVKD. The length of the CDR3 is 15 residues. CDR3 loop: CAISEGQNSNQPQHF. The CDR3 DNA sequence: TGTGCCATCAGTGAGGGACAGAACAGCAATCAGCCCCAGCATTTT.

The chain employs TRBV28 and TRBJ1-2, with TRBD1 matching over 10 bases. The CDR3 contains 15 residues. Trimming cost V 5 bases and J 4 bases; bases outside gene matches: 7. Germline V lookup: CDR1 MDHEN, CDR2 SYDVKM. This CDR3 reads CASSLPRDRGYGYTF. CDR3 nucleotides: TGTGCCAGCAGTCTCCCCCGGGACAGGGGCTATGGCTACACCTTC.

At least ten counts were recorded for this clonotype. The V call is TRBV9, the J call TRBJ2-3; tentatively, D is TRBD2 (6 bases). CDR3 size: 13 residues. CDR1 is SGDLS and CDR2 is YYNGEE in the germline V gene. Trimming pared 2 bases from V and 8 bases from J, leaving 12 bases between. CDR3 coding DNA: TGTGCCAGCAGCGTCGAGGCTAGCGTTACGCAGTATTTT. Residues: CASSVEASVTQYF. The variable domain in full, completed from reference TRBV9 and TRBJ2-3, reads DSGVTQTPKHLITATGQRVTLRCSPRSGDLSVYWYQQSLDQGLQFLIQYYNGEERAKGNILERFSAQQFPDLHSELNLSSLELGDSALYFCASSVEASVTQYFGPGTRLTVL.

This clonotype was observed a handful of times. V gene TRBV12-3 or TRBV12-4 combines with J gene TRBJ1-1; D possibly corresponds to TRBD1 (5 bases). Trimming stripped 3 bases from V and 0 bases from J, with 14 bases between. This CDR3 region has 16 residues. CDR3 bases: TGTGCCAGCAGTTTGAAGGGGTTTTTCATGAACACTGAAGCTTTCTTT. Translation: CASSLKGFFMNTEAFF.

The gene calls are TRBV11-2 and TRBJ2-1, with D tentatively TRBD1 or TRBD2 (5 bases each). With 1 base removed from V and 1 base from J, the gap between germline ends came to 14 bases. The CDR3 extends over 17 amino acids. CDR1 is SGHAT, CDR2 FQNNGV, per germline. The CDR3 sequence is CASSLVFGDGSYNEQFF. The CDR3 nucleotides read TGTGCCAGCAGCTTAGTTTTTGGGGACGGTTCCTACAATGAGCAGTTCTTC.

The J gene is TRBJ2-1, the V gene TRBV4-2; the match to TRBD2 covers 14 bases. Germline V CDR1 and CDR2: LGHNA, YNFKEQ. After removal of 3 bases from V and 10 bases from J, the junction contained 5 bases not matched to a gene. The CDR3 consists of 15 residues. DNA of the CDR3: TGTGCCAGCAGCCAGACTAGCGGGGGGGCCGGAGAGCAGTTCTTC. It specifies CASSQTSGGAGEQFF.

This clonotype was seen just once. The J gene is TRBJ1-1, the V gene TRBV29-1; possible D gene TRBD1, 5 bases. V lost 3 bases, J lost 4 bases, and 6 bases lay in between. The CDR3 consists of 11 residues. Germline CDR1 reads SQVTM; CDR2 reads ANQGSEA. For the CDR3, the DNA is TGCAGCGTTGATGGGGGCACTGAAGCTTTCTTT. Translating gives CSVDGGTEAFF.

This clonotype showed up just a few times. The CDR3 protein is CASRGKGDFEQYV. The CDR3 region has the DNA TGTGCCAGCAGAGGAAAAGGGGATTTCGAGCAGTACGTC. The V call is TRBV11-2, the J call TRBJ2-7, with D possibly TRBD1 on 5 matching bases. V shed 6 bases and J shed 6 bases, with 15 bases lying between them. Germline CDR1 reads SGHAT; CDR2 reads FQNNGV. This CDR3 is built from 13 residues.

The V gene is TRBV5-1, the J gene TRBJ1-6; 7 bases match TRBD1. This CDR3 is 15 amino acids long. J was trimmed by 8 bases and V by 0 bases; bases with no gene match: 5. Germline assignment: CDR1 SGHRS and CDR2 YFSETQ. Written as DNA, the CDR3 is TGCGCCAGCAGCTTGGACGGGACAGCAGATTCACCCCTCCACTTT. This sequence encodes CASSLDGTADSPLHF.

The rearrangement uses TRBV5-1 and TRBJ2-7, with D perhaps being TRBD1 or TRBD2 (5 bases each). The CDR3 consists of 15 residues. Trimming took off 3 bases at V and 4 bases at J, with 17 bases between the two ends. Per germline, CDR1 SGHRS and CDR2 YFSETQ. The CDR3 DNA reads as TGCGCCAGCAGCTCGGACCCGGGACCAATTTACGAGCAGTACTTC. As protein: CASSSDPGPIYEQYF.

The DNA for the CDR3 is TGCAGTGCTAGTACAGGGTACAATCAGCCCCAGCATTTT. Translating it yields CSASTGYNQPQHF. The rearrangement links TRBV20-1 to TRBJ1-5; maybe TRBD1 (6 bases). The germline V gene encodes CDR1 DFQATT and CDR2 SNEGSKA (reference sequence). The CDR3 loop spans 13 amino acids. The V gene lost 3 bases and the J gene lost 3 bases, with 9 bases spanning the gap.

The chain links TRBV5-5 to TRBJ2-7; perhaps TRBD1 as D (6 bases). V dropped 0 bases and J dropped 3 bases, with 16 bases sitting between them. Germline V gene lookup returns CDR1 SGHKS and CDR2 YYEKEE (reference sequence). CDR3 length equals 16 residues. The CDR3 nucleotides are TGTGCCAGCAGCTTGGCCGACAGGCGGACCGGCTACGAGCAGTACTTC. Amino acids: CASSLADRRTGYEQYF.

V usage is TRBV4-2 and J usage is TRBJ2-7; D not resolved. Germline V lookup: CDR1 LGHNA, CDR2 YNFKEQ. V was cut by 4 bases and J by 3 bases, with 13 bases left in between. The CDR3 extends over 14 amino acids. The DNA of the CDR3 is TGTGCCAGCAGCCGCGAGGATCGGAGCTACGAGCAGTACTTC. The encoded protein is CASSREDRSYEQYF.

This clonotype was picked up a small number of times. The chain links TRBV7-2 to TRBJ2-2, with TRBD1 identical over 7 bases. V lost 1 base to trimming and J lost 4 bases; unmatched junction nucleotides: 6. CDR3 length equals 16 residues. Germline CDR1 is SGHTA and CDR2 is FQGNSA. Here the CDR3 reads CASSLVSGGITGELFF. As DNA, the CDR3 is TGTGCCAGCAGCTTAGTTTCAGGGGGAATCACCGGGGAGCTGTTTTTT.